What follows is one T cell receptor beta chain and its context. The read ends 3 residues early relative to the CDR3; the germline J gene fills the gap. Clones were read by immunoSEQ multiplex PCR, and TCRdb kept only the in-frame ones, dropping some. This table lists about 28,000 clones. The data were taken from a study of T cells in women clearing cervical HPV infection. Each participant carried one incident cervical HPV16 infection only. There are 15 residues in the CDR3. Germline lookup yields CDR1 SGHAT and CDR2 FQNNGV. Sequencing was done on a sample of blood buffy coat. The source of this sequence is a woman aged 18 to 75 with a cervical HPV16 infection that either progressed to CIN3+ or cleared (not recorded which). The chain recombines TRBV11-2 with TRBJ1-2, with TRBD1 matching over 8 bases. The CDR3 loop reads CASSLGPGQGRGYTF. The DNA read from the CDR3 is TGTGCCAGCAGCTTAGGGCCCGGACAGGGTCGGGGC.